This T cell receptor (beta chain) stems from a study of T cell responses to AZD1222 COVID-19 vaccine. The study's findings and limits: Nearly half of spike-specific TCRs reportedly target variant regions that are unmutated in the B.1.351 and B.1.1.7 variants. The span of vaccine-associated CD4 TCRs extended across spike, with dominance at 160-218 and 743-854. Every sample of the repertoires postdated the peak T cell response.

About this clone itself: Its antigen is not identified.

Clones were sequenced by immunoSEQ multiplex PCR, and TCRdb holds only the in-frame ones, with some missing. The table includes about 200,000 clones, approximately 91% detected once. Trimming left V 5 bases short and J 0 bases short, with 11 bases between. The CDR3 has 15 residues. CDR1 is MNHEY and CDR2 is SVGAGI in the germline V gene. Timing groups of about 4 and about 12 weeks for second doses were pooled. This specimen was peripheral blood, taken 28 days after the second AZD1222 dose. This receptor was obtained from an adult who received the AZD1222 COVID-19 vaccine. This chain uses TRBV6-5 with TRBJ1-3; possible D gene TRBD1, 6 bases. Written as DNA, the CDR3 is TGTGCCAGCAGTCGGATACAGGGCTCTGGAAACACCATATATTTT. Its protein is CASSRIQGSGNTIYF.